A single sample gave rise to the 7 T cell receptor beta chains below, sequenced in a study of CD8+CD57+ T cells in acquired aplastic anemia (dated by TCRdb to 2016 to 2018). Sequenced using an Illumina HiSeq 2000. Profiling of TCR beta VDJ combinations and CDR3 sequences used genomic DNA as the template. The public reads were quality trimmed at Q25 with fastp and then assembled into clones with MiXCR by TCRdb, keeping productive beta chains. Every distinct CDR3 protein forms one entry, paired with its most common genes and DNA. Across this sample there are approximately 190,000 distinct CDR3 sequences, with under 55% seen only once. Around 8.8% of the sample is taken by the ten largest. Patients chosen for sequencing had shown expansion of CD8+CD57+ cells by flow cytometry. Sequencing was performed on sorted CD4+, CD8+, or CD8+CD57+ T cells (not recorded which) from PBMCs. The receptor source for this set is a human donor with aplastic anemia.

This clonotype was seen ten or more times. V and J are TRBV5-1 and TRBJ1-2, with 7 bases identical to TRBD1. Germline values: CDR1 SGHRS, CDR2 YFSETQ. This CDR3 has 15 amino acids. V lost 0 bases to trimming and J lost 8 bases; unmatched junction nucleotides: 10. CDR3 in amino acids: CASSLGQGSLYGYTF. For the CDR3, the DNA is TGCGCCAGCAGCTTGGGACAGGGTTCTCTCTACGGCTACACCTTC.

This clonotype was seen many times. The chain couples TRBV20-1 to TRBJ1-2, with a tentative D call TRBD1 (6 bases). Trimming stripped 6 bases from V and 1 base from J, with 12 bases between. The germline CDR1 and CDR2 sequences are DFQATT and SNEGSKA (reference sequence). The CDR3 extends over 13 amino acids. DNA of the CDR3: TGCAGTGCCGTAGAGGACAGTAACTATGGCTACACCTTC. Amino acid sequence: CSAVEDSNYGYTF.

This clonotype was detected many times. This chain joins TRBV19 and TRBJ1-1; D not certain. CDR3 length equals 16 residues. Trimming cost V 4 bases and J 1 base, with 16 bases left between them. The germline V gene has CDR1 LNHDA and CDR2 SQIVND (reference sequence). The CDR3 loop is CASSSRAYLGNTEAFF. In DNA form, the CDR3 reads TGTGCCAGTAGTAGCCGGGCCTACCTTGGGAACACTGAAGCTTTCTTT.

This clonotype was counted only a few times. This chain joins TRBV20-1 and TRBJ2-7; the D gene could be TRBD1 or TRBD2 (5 bases each). V shed 6 bases and J shed 3 bases, with 15 bases lying between them. The germline CDR1 and CDR2 sequences are DFQATT and SNEGSKA (reference sequence). CDR3 length equals 13 residues. Written as DNA, the CDR3 is TGCAGTGCCGATCCGGGACCAGGCTACGAGCAGTACTTC. It specifies CSADPGPGYEQYF.

The chain has TRBV27 and TRBJ2-7; D gene ambiguous. Between the trimmed V and J ends, which lost 4 bases and 3 bases, there was a span of 19 bases. The germline CDR1 and CDR2 sequences are MNHEY and SMNVEV (reference sequence). This CDR3 spans 16 amino acids. The CDR3 coding sequence is TGTGCCAGCAGTTCCTACGGAGTTCCGAAAAGCTACGAGCAGTACTTC. Its protein product is CASSSYGVPKSYEQYF.

This chain joins TRBV10-3 and TRBJ2-1; 8 bases match TRBD2. Germline assignment: CDR1 ENHRY and CDR2 SYGVKD. The V and J ends lost 2 bases and 9 bases, in that order; junction bases with no gene match: 9. The CDR3 runs to 15 residues. The CDR3 DNA reads as TGTGCCATCAGTGAGAAACTAGCGGAGACGGCTGAGCAGTTCTTC. Translation: CAISEKLAETAEQFF.

This chain joins TRBV20-1 and TRBJ2-7, with TRBD2 identical over 8 bases. The germline V gene encodes CDR1 DFQATT and CDR2 SNEGSKA (reference sequence). V trimming: 2 bases; J trimming: 1 base; junction bases outside the gene matches: 10. This CDR3 spans 16 amino acids. This CDR3 reads CSARWASGPRSYEQYF. The CDR3 coding sequence is TGCAGTGCTAGATGGGCTAGCGGGCCTCGTTCCTACGAGCAGTACTTC.